This TCR beta chain is from a study of OX40 agonist ivuxolimab in advanced cancers. Study-level findings and limits: Among the lowest peripheral clonal expansion occurred in 0.1-3.0 mg/kg partial responders. Among expanded peripheral T cells, antigen specificity went undetermined.

Using immunoSEQ multiplex PCR, the repertoire was profiled, and TCRdb retains in-frame clones only, with some absent. Of tens of thousands of clones in the sample, approximately 88% were seen once. To note about this clone: Its antigen is as yet unknown.

This TCR was sampled from an adult with an advanced solid tumor such as melanoma, head and neck, liver or kidney cancer. Sample: CD4+ or CD8+ T cells sorted from blood, taken in a trial of the OX40 agonist ivuxolimab.

CDR3 sequence reads: CASSRTGQGIYEQFF. The CDR3 nucleotides are TGTGCCAGCAGCAGAACGGGACAGGGAATCTATGAGCAGTTCTTC. This chain connects TRBV6-5 to TRBJ2-1; 9 bases are shared with TRBD1. V shed 6 bases, J shed 8 bases, and the junction held 11 bases outside the gene matches. This CDR3 region has 15 residues. Germline V lookup: CDR1 MNHEY, CDR2 SVGAGI.